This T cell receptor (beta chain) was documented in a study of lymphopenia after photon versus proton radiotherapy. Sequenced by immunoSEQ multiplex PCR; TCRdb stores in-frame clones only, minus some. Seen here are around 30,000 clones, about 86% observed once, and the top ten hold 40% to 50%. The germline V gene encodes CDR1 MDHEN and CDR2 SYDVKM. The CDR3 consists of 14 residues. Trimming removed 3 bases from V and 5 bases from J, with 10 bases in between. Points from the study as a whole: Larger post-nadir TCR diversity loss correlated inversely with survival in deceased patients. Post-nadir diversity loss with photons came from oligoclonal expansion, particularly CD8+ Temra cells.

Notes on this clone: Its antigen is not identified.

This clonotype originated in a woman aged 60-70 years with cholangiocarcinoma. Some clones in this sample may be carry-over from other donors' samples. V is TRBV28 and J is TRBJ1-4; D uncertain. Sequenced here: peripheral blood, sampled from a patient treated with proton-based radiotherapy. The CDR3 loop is CASSFLAGNEKLFF. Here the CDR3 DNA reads TGTGCCAGCAGTTTCCTGGCAGGAAATGAAAAACTGTTTTTT.